A single TCR beta chain is shown here with its context. Authors' processing steps: Nucleated cell number was recorded as an estimate derived from reference gene primer amplification. Produced via immunoSEQ multiplex PCR; TCRdb's table is partial and in-frame only. V, J and clone size are those of that table, while D and trimming were read from the DNA. The sample has around 46,000 clones; 75% to 90% are singletons. These data belong to a study of blood T cell repertoires in COVID-19. As for the study in general: Some COVID-19 samples were acute and others convalescent; all came from the United States, Italy and Spain. The cDNA or gDNA used as material had been derived from T cells, B-cell-depleted T cells, or PBMCs.

Trimming pared 5 bases from V and 5 bases from J, leaving 12 bases between. Germline V gene lookup returns CDR1 SEHNR and CDR2 FQNEAQ (reference sequence). This CDR3 is built from 13 residues. Seattle enrolled patients during active infection and tracked them longitudinally. The sample comprised peripheral blood. The J gene is TRBJ2-5, the V gene TRBV7-9, with D tentatively TRBD2 (5 bases). This TCR was recovered from a woman older than 75 with COVID-19, enrolled during active disease. CDR3 DNA: TGTGCCAGCAGCCCCCGGGGTGAGGAGACCCAGTACTTC. Translated, it gives CASSPRGEETQYF.